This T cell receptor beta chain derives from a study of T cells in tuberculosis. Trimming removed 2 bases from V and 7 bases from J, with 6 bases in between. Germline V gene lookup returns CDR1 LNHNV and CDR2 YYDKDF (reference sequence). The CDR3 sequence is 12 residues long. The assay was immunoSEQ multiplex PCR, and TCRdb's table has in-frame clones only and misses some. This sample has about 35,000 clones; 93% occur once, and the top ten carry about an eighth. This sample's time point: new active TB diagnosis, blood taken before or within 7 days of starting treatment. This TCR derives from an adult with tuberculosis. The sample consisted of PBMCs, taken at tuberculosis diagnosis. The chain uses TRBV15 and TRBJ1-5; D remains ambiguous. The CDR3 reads CATSRREQPQHF. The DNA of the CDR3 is TGTGCCACCAGCAGACGGGAACAGCCCCAGCATTTT.